This T cell receptor beta chain was retrieved from a study of T-cell reconstitution after alpha-beta-depleted transplantation in children (dated by TCRdb to 2016 to 2018). At the level of the whole study: Using TCR repertoire profiling, the study followed T-cell immune reconstitution in a quantitative way in children after TCRalphabeta/CD19-depleted allogeneic hematopoietic cell transplantation.

The library was produced with PCR. Sequencing instrument: Illumina HiSeq 2500. TCR libraries were prepared with molecular barcoding, using unique molecular identifiers to normalize TCRbeta repertoire quantification. Through fastp at Q25 and MiXCR, TCRdb rebuilt clones from the public reads, retaining in-frame beta chains. CDR3 protein duplicates are merged, each entry listing the most common genes and DNA. The sample contains 230,000 or so distinct CDR3 sequences, 9.7% of them found a single time. Clones ranked in the top ten supply around 5.1% of the sample. From a lookup of the germline V gene, CDR1 and CDR2 are ENHRY and SYGVKD. V sheds 3 bases and J sheds 0 bases, leaving 9 bases between their ends. The CDR3 covers 15 residues, taking in both the cysteine and the phenylalanine. Just CDR3 DNA is preserved here, 45 bases in frame from base 1. This clonotype was seen ten or more times. No antigen is known for it. No much larger clone is present one base from it, and per-base qualities are unavailable.

Source: PBMCs from the stem cell graft donor, taken from the stem cell graft. The chain couples TRBV10-3 to TRBJ1-5, with no confidently assigned D gene. This clonotype was obtained from a human donor who donated a stem cell graft to a child with SCID. The DNA sequence follows: TGTGCCATCAGTGACGGACCGTATAGCAATCAGCCCCAGCATTTT. Translated, it reads CAISDGPYSNQPQHF.